The 14 T cell receptor beta chains listed next were all sequenced from one sample in a study of shared clonotypes between healthy human individuals. Here immunoSEQ multiplex PCR was the method, and the copy in TCRdb shows in-frame clones only, minus some. The profile shows roughly 520,000 clones, roughly 95% of them singletons. Sequenced input: naive CD4+ T cells sorted from blood. Noted subset: CD45RA+ positively selected. These receptors were collected from a woman aged 30 to 39 in good health.

This rearrangement joins TRBV28 to TRBJ2-7; tentative D call: TRBD1 (5 bases). CDR1 is MDHEN and CDR2 is SYDVKM in the germline V gene. The CDR3 runs 15 residues. V was trimmed by 4 bases and J by 2 bases, leaving 15 bases between them. CDR3 sequence (DNA): TGTGCCAGCAGTTCGACAGCTCCGGTTCCCTACGAGCAGTACTTC. It encodes CASSSTAPVPYEQYF.

The chain recombines TRBV28 with TRBJ1-2; tentatively, D is TRBD1 (6 bases). Germline lookup yields CDR1 MDHEN and CDR2 SYDVKM. The CDR3 is made up of 16 amino acids. Trimming pared 6 bases from V and 4 bases from J, leaving 21 bases between. The CDR3, as DNA: TGTGCCAGCAGCTCAACTTCTTCCGGGACAATCTATGGCTACACCTTC. Translating gives CASSSTSSGTIYGYTF.

The rearrangement links TRBV19 to TRBJ2-7, with TRBD2 as a possible D gene (5 bases). The CDR3 consists of 16 residues. V shed 3 bases and J shed 2 bases, with 17 bases lying between them. The V gene's germline CDR1 is LNHDA and CDR2 SQIVND (reference sequence). This CDR3 reads CASSIPPTRAPYEQYF. CDR3 bases: TGTGCCAGTAGTATCCCTCCGACGCGGGCCCCCTACGAGCAGTACTTC.

The J gene is TRBJ2-1, the V gene TRBV5-4, with a possible D match to TRBD2 (7 bases). CDR3 size: 19 residues. Germline lookup yields CDR1 SGHNT and CDR2 YYREEE (reference sequence). The V gene lost 0 bases and the J gene lost 0 bases, with 19 bases spanning the gap. The CDR3 loop is CASSLDGLGGGASYNEQFF. CDR3 DNA sequence: TGTGCCAGCAGCTTGGACGGACTTGGGGGGGGCGCCTCCTACAATGAGCAGTTCTTC.

This clone was counted a single time. The CDR3 nucleotides are TGCGCCAGCAGTGAGCTCGAGGGTTCAGGGGAGCAGTACTTC. Its protein is CASSELEGSGEQYF. The chain is built from TRBV10-2 and TRBJ2-7; possibly TRBD1 or TRBD2 for D (5 bases each). This CDR3 is built from 14 residues. The V and J ends lost 2 bases and 7 bases respectively, with 15 bases between them. In germline, CDR1 is WSHSY, CDR2 SAAADI.

This chain uses TRBV19 with TRBJ1-2; D is possibly TRBD1 (5 bases). Germline V CDR1 and CDR2: LNHDA, SQIVND (reference sequence). This CDR3 comprises 13 residues. Between the trimmed V and J ends, which lost 5 bases and 2 bases, there was a span of 9 bases. DNA of the CDR3: TGTGCCAGTAGTCCCCCAGGGAACTATGGCTACACCTTC. It specifies CASSPPGNYGYTF.

The V gene is TRBV30, the J gene TRBJ2-3, with D possibly TRBD1 on 5 matching bases. The length of the CDR3 is 14 residues. V gave up 2 bases and J gave up 5 bases, with 14 bases separating them. Germline V lookup: CDR1 GTSNPN, CDR2 SVGIG (reference sequence). The CDR3, as DNA: TGTGCCTGGAGTCGCGTAGCCCAGGGAGATACGCAGTATTTT. Amino acids: CAWSRVAQGDTQYF. Full variable domain (remainder filled in from reference TRBV30 and TRBJ2-3): SQTIHQWPATLVQPVGSPLSLECTVEGTSNPNLYWYRQAAGRGLQLLFYSVGIGQISSEVPQNLSASRPQDRQFILSSKKLLLSDSGFYLCAWSRVAQGDTQYFGPGTRLTVL.

This chain uses TRBV12-2 with TRBJ2-3; the table gives TRBD2 as D, unverified against the DNA. TRBV12-2 is labeled a pseudogene. CDR3 size: 16 residues. CDR3 loop: CASRPRGGGRTDTQYF. The CDR3 region has the DNA TGTGCAAGTCGCCCCAGGGGAGGGGGGCGCACAGATACGCAGTATTTT.

The V and J genes are TRBV5-1 and TRBJ2-7; TRBD1 matches 9 bases. There are 14 residues in the CDR3. CDR1 and CDR2 from the germline V gene are SGHRS and YFSETQ. V gave up 5 bases and J gave up 4 bases; unmatched junction bases: 7. DNA for the CDR3: TGCGCCAGCAGGGTGGGACAGGGTCTGTACGAGCAGTACTTC. It is translated as CASRVGQGLYEQYF.

The rearrangement uses TRBV6-5 and TRBJ1-5, with D possibly being TRBD1 (5 bases). Trimming pared 6 bases from V and 4 bases from J, leaving 10 bases between. Germline CDR1 is MNHEY and CDR2 is SVGAGI. There are 13 residues in the CDR3. The CDR3: CASSWGPNQPQHF. The CDR3 nucleotides are TGTGCCAGCAGCTGGGGCCCTAATCAGCCCCAGCATTTT.

The genes are TRBV2 and TRBJ1-2; no clear D gene. Germline V gene lookup returns CDR1 SNHLY and CDR2 FYNNEI. The CDR3 is 14 amino acids. Trimming pared 6 bases from V and 2 bases from J, leaving 13 bases between. CDR3 sequence: CASRALTENYGYTF. CDR3 DNA: TGTGCCAGCAGGGCCTTAACTGAGAACTATGGCTACACCTTC.

The CDR3 DNA reads as TGTGCCAGCAGGCCCGGGACAGGGGAGTTCTACGAGCAGTACTTC. Protein sequence: CASRPGTGEFYEQYF. The chain links TRBV28 to TRBJ2-7, with 10 bases that match TRBD1. Germline values: CDR1 MDHEN, CDR2 SYDVKM. Trimming cost V 6 bases and J 3 bases; bases outside gene matches: 8. This CDR3 is built from 15 residues.

The chain has TRBV6-1 and TRBJ2-3; 12 nucleotides align to TRBD2. Germline CDR1 is MNHNS and CDR2 is SASEGT. V dropped 6 bases and J dropped 2; count of bases not matched to a gene: 3. CDR3 length: 15 amino acids. CDR3 DNA: TGTGCCAGCAGGAGGACTAGCGGGGCCACAGATACGCAGTATTTT. Its protein is CASRRTSGATDTQYF.

The gene calls are TRBV18 and TRBJ2-7, with D unclear. CDR3 length: 12 residues. Germline values: CDR1 KGHSH, CDR2 LQKENI. The V and J ends lost 4 bases and 4 bases respectively, with 8 bases between them. CDR3 DNA: TGTGCCAGCTCACTCCTAGATTACGAGCAGTACTTC. It is translated as CASSLLDYEQYF.